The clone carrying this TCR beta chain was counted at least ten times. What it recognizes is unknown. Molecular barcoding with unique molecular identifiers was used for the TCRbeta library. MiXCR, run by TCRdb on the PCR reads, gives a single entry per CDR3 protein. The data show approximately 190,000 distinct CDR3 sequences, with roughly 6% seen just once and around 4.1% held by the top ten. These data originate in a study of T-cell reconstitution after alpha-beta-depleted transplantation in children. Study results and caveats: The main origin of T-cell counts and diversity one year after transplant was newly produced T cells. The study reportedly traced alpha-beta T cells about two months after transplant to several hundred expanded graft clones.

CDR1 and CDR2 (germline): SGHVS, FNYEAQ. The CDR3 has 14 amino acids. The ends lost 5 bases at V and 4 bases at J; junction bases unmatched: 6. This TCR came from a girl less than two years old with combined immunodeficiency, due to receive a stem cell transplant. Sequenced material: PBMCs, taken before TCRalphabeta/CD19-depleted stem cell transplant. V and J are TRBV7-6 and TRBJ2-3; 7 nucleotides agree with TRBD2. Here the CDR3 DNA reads TGTGCCAGCAGCCTTGGACTAGAAGCAGATACGCAGTATTTT. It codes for CASSLGLEADTQYF.